The 8 T cell receptor beta chains listed next were all sequenced from one sample in a study of OX40 agonist ivuxolimab in advanced cancers. Repertoires were generated with immunoSEQ multiplex PCR, while TCRdb's copy carries only in-frame clones and drops some. The sample lists about 60,000 clones, roughly 87% occurring once. Sequencing used CD4+ or CD8+ T cells sorted from blood, obtained in a trial of the OX40 agonist ivuxolimab. These receptor sequences come from an adult with an advanced solid tumor such as melanoma, head and neck, liver or kidney cancer.

The CDR3 DNA reads as TGTGCCAGCTCGGACAGACTCTACGAGCAGTACTTC. Translating gives CASSDRLYEQYF. This rearrangement joins TRBV6-1 to TRBJ2-7; D is perhaps TRBD1 (6 bases). Trimming took 8 bases from V and 3 from J, leaving 11 bases between them. Germline V gives CDR1 MNHNS, CDR2 SASEGT. CDR3 length: 12 amino acids.

The V and J genes are TRBV29-1 and TRBJ2-1; D is possibly TRBD2 (6 bases). The germline V and J ends were trimmed by 5 bases and 2 bases, with 13 bases remaining between them. The germline V gene encodes CDR1 SQVTM and CDR2 ANQGSEA. This CDR3 has 14 residues. This CDR3 is CSVSELATYNEQFF. Here the CDR3 DNA reads TGCAGCGTTTCCGAACTAGCTACCTACAATGAGCAGTTCTTC.

The chain is built from TRBV6-5 and TRBJ1-1; tentatively, D is TRBD1 (5 bases). V lost 0 bases, J lost 1 base, and 12 bases lay in between. Germline CDR1 and CDR2: MNHEY and SVGAGI. The CDR3 totals 16 residues. CDR3 sequence: CASSYSVGAGNTEAFF. The CDR3 DNA is TGTGCCAGCAGTTACTCGGTAGGGGCGGGGAACACTGAAGCTTTCTTT.

This chain links TRBV15 with TRBJ1-4, with D unclear. This CDR3 has 15 residues. Per the germline V gene, CDR1 is LNHNV and CDR2 is YYDKDF (reference sequence). Trimming took off 0 bases at V and 5 bases at J, with 10 bases between the two ends. The CDR3 DNA is TGTGCCACCAGCAGAGATCCCGGGCCGAATGAAAAACTGTTTTTT. Encoded protein: CATSRDPGPNEKLFF.

In nucleotides, the CDR3 is TGTGCCACCAGTCCTTTAGGGAGCATTGGCAACAATGAGCAGTTCTTC. Its protein is CATSPLGSIGNNEQFF. The gene calls are TRBV15 and TRBJ2-1, with TRBD2 as a possible D gene (5 bases). V was trimmed by 6 bases and J by 5 bases, leaving 20 bases between them. The length of the CDR3 is 16 residues. The germline CDR1 and CDR2 sequences are LNHNV and YYDKDF (reference sequence).

This clone appeared a single time. The chain is built from TRBV19 and TRBJ1-2; no clear D gene. V lost 3 bases, J lost 7 bases, and 15 bases lay in between. CDR1 and CDR2 from the germline V gene are LNHDA and SQIVND (reference sequence). CDR3 length equals 14 residues. CDR3 in DNA: TGTGCCAGTAGTATTTACCCTGAGCCCCGTGGCTACACCTTC. Amino acid sequence: CASSIYPEPRGYTF. Full variable domain (rest looked up from reference TRBV19 and TRBJ1-2): DGGITQSPKYLFRKEGQNVTLSCEQNLNHDAMYWYRQDPGQGLRLIYYSQIVNDFQKGDIAEGYSVSREKKESFPLTVTSAQKNPTAFYLCASSIYPEPRGYTFGSGTRLTVV.

The rearrangement joins TRBV11-2 to TRBJ2-7; the D gene is possibly TRBD1 (6 bases). Trimming pared 2 bases from V and 2 bases from J, leaving 7 bases between. The CDR3 extends over 13 amino acids. Germline values: CDR1 SGHAT, CDR2 FQNNGV. Written as DNA, the CDR3 is TGTGCCAGCAGCTTAACAGGGACCTACGAGCAGTACTTC. Protein product: CASSLTGTYEQYF. Combining the CDR3 with reference TRBV11-2 and TRBJ2-7 gives the whole variable domain EAGVAQSPRYKIIEKRQSVAFWCNPISGHATLYWYQQILGQGPKLLIQFQNNGVVDDSQLPKDRFSAERLKGVDSTLKIQPAKLEDSAVYLCASSLTGTYEQYFGPGTRLTVT.

This chain uses TRBV7-2 with TRBJ1-5, with 7 bases lining up with TRBD1. V lost 2 bases, J lost 6 bases, and 7 bases stayed unmatched. This CDR3 comprises 15 residues. Germline V gene sequence: CDR1 SGHTA, CDR2 FQGNSA. The CDR3 loop is CASSLQGVQGQPQHF. Written as DNA, the CDR3 is TGTGCCAGCAGCTTACAGGGGGTTCAAGGTCAGCCCCAGCATTTT.